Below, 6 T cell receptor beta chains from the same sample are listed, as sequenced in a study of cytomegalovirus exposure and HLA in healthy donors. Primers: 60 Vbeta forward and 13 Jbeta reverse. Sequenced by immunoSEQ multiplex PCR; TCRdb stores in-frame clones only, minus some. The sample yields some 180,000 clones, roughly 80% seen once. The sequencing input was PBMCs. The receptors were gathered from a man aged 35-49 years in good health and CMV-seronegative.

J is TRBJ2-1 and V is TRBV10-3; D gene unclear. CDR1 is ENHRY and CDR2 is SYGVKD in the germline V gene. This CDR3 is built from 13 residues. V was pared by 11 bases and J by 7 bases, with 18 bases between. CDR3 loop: CASAPGAGNEQFF. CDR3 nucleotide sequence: TGTGCCTCGGCCCCCGGAGCCGGGAATGAGCAGTTCTTC.

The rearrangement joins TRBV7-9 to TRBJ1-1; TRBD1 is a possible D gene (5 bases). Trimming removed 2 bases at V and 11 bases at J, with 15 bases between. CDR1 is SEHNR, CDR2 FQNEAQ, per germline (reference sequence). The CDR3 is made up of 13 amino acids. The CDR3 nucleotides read TGTGCCAGCAGCTTAAATGGGGGGAACGCGGCTTTCTTT. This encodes CASSLNGGNAAFF.

The CDR3 DNA sequence: TGTGCCAGCAGCGGGGAGACAGGGAGCTCCTACGAGCAGTACTTC. Its protein product is CASSGETGSSYEQYF. The chain has TRBV9 and TRBJ2-5; the match to TRBD1 covers 7 bases. With the DNA end fitting TRBJ2-7 better, the J assignment may be wrong. The CDR3 length is 15 residues. CDR1 and CDR2 (germline): SGDLS, YYNGEE.

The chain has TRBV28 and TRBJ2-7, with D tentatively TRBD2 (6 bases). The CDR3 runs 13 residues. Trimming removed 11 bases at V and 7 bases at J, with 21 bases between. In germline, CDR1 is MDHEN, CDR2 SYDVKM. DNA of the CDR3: TGTGCCTCGCGGGACTCAAACTTGGGGGAGCAGTACTTC. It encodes CASRDSNLGEQYF.

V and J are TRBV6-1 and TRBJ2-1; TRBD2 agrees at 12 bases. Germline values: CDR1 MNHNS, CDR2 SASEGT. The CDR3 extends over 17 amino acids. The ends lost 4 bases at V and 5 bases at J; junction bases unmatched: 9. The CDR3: CASSGALAGGPHNEQFF. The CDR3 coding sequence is TGTGCCAGCAGTGGGGCGCTAGCGGGAGGGCCCCACAATGAGCAGTTCTTC.

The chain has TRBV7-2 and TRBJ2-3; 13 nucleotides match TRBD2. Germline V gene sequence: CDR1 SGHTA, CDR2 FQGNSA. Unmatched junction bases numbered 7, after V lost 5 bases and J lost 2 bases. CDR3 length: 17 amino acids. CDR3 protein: CASSTRLAGGDTDTQYF. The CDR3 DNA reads TGTGCCAGCAGCACCCGACTAGCGGGGGGTGACACAGATACGCAGTATTTT.